This TCR beta chain emerged from a study of beta chain features in type 1 diabetes. Expressed TCRB transcripts were sequenced because the entire RNA isolate underwent reverse transcription. Repertoires were generated with immunoSEQ multiplex PCR, while TCRdb's copy carries only in-frame clones and drops some. The profile covers 150,000 to 180,000 clones, with roughly 10% appearing a single time and around 2.1% taken by the ten largest. Notes on this clone: Its specificity is unknown.

Study-wide results and caveats: Among type 1 diabetes patients, VDJ junctions had fewer insertions and more deletions. It was not settled here whether HLA type affects TCRB rearrangement.

This TCR was recovered from a man younger than 30 in good health. The specimen was central memory CD4+ T cells from blood.

The CDR3: CSVGRGQGSTEAFF. The DNA for the CDR3 is TGCAGCGTTGGGAGGGGACAGGGAAGCACTGAAGCTTTCTTT. The rearrangement uses TRBV29-1 and TRBJ1-1, with 9 bases that match TRBD1. This CDR3 contains 14 residues. Germline V lookup: CDR1 SQVTM, CDR2 ANQGSEA. With 4 bases clipped from V and 4 bases from J, the junction kept 7 bases outside the gene matches. Full variable domain (outside the CDR3, taken from reference TRBV29-1 and TRBJ1-1): SAVISQKPSRDICQRGTSLTIQCQVDSQVTMMFWYRQQPGQSLTLIATANQGSEATYESGFVIDKFPISRPNLTFSTLTVSNMSPEDSSIYLCSVGRGQGSTEAFFGQGTRLTVV.